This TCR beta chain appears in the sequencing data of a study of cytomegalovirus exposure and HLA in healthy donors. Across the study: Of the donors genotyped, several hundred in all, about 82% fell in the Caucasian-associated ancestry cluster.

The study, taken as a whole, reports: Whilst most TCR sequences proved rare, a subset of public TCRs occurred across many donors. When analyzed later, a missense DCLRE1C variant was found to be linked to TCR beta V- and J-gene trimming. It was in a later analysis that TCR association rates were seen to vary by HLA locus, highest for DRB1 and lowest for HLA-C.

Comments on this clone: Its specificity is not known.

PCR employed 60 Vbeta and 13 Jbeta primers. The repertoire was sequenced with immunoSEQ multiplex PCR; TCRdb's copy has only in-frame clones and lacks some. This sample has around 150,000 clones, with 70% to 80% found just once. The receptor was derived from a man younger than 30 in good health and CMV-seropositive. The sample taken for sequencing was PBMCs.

CDR3 sequence: CASRLNREGNYGYTF. CDR3 in DNA: TGTGCCAGCAGACTCAACAGGGAGGGTAACTATGGCTACACCTTC. The V call is TRBV6-4, the J call TRBJ1-2; D perhaps matches TRBD1 (6 bases). The CDR3 totals 15 residues. Trimming removed 6 bases from V and 1 base from J, with 15 bases in between. CDR1 MRHNA and CDR2 SNTAGT come from the germline V gene.